This record looks at one T cell receptor beta chain sequence and its context. In this sample, this clone turned up a few times. The target of this receptor is not known. The sample holds no much larger clone one base away, and base qualities are not on file. The entry originates in a study of cytomegalovirus exposure and HLA in healthy donors (dated by TCRdb to 2016 to 2017). For the wider study: In an earlier analysis of 587 of the donors, 250 to 350 Gb of sequence data and some 120 million unique TCR beta sequences from about 190 million T cells were reported. A later genetic analysis used genome-wide SNP genotypes for 398 of the 666 donors, treating that subset as a discovery cohort. Rather than drawing on any new phenotypic data, the later analysis identified candidate immune exposures from TCR beta sequences and the way those sequences occurred across donors. High-throughput TCR immunosequencing, statistical association of individual TCRs with disease status, and machine learning were combined to predict cytomegalovirus infection status. A later analysis re-examined previously published TCR beta repertoires from about 670 donors and added high-resolution HLA genotyping to investigate patterns of TCR occurrence. The study profiled the T cell repertoires of under 700 subjects by immunosequencing and related them to cytomegalovirus serostatus. The genetic ancestry cluster associated with self-reported Caucasian donors included 65% to 90% of the 300 to 450 genotyped donors. The number of typed donors differed by locus: 629-630 for A, B, C, DRB1 and DQB1; approximately 520 for DQA1; around 580 for DPA1; and some 450 for DPB1. Every discovery cohort repertoire had been produced on one sequencing platform. Because of strong linkage in the cohort, five DR-DQ haplotypes were treated as single units for association and clustering. Alongside the repertoire data, information on donor age, sex, ethnicity and CMV serostatus was compiled. HLA typing covered class I and class II loci at four-digit resolution. In addition to the first cohort of 666 subjects, a separate validation cohort of 120 different subjects was used. To decide whether each TCR beta V gene segment behaved as functional or pseudogenic, an earlier analysis of fewer than 750 of the donors relied on high-throughput TCR beta sequencing. The study was designed to test whether signatures of past pathogen exposure could be identified by cataloging public T cell receptors. Roughly 300 gigabases of sequencing data and 80 million or so unique TCR sequences were included in an early release covering about 700 HLA-typed donors. Across about 370 genotyped donors of the cohort, an average of about 240,000 unique TCR beta nucleotide sequences per donor were sequenced, and 15% to 20% of those sequences were non-productive. Study-wide conclusions, independent of this receptor: In this cohort, only TCR beta chains were sequenced, and detectable features were limited by the absence of alpha or paired-chain data. According to a later analysis, most CMV-associated TCR beta chains appeared to be HLA-restricted, and the HLA associations seemed to be driven largely by CMV exposure. In a later analysis, the rate of TCR association differed among HLA loci, with DRB1 alleles having the most associated TCRs and HLA-C alleles having the fewest. Because the 87-base-pair reads could not distinguish some IMGT-functional V segments, including TRBV6-2 and TRBV6-3, those segments were excluded. Because some donors lacked HLA typing at each locus, the association tests relied only on the typed subset. In a later analysis, HLA-associated TCR beta chains showed more clonal expansion and lower generation probabilities than non-associated chains that were equally common. Most TCR sequences were seen in very few donors, while some public TCRs were found in many individuals. A few of the identified cytomegalovirus-associated TCR beta chains were confirmed in vitro to be specific for cytomegalovirus antigens. In a later genetic analysis, fewer N-insertions in productive TCRs were reported among donors in an Asian-associated ancestry cluster than the approximately 710-donor mean. In both the original and validation cohorts, the classifier was reported to diagnose cytomegalovirus status with high specificity and sensitivity. Roughly 17 rarely observed V segments, including chromosome 9 orphons, were excluded from the earlier analysis of several hundred of the donors because counts were too low. The authors suggested that the approach could potentially be extended to other disease states and immunological phenotypes. Immune exposure information for the cohort was limited to CMV serostatus. Sequencing depth was assumed to be roughly uniform across donors in the presence/absence analyses, though that assumption may not hold. Correlated functional status among segregating V segments might reflect linkage disequilibrium, but an unknown experimental factor could not be ruled out. In an earlier analysis of 587 of the donors, most TCR beta V segments appeared in productive rearrangements about 90% or about 30% of the time, broadly matching IMGT annotations. A cluster of highly shared sequence variants was judged likely to represent a technical artifact of the sequencing pipeline. In a later analysis, several top co-occurrence clusters were reported to appear linked to parvovirus B19, influenza, CMV and Epstein-Barr virus. A later genetic analysis associated a missense DCLRE1C variant with V-gene and J-gene trimming of TCR beta chains, and an independent cohort replicated the association. When HLA alleles, especially DR and DQ, strongly co-occurred, TCR associations were difficult to assign to individual alleles. A later analysis associated 16,951 TCR beta sequences with specific HLA alleles at a false discovery rate of 0.05. A further reported finding was that TCR beta sequences accurately predicted the HLA-A and HLA-B alleles for most subjects in the first cohort. The study listed 164 TCR beta chains as associated with cytomegalovirus.

Looking up the germline V gene yields CDR1 SGHDT and CDR2 YYEEEE. V lost 3 bases and J lost 4 bases; the stretch between them is 10 bases long. CDR3 length: 13 amino acids, cysteine to phenylalanine. Kept here is only the CDR3 DNA, which spans 39 bases and is read in frame from base 1. Library preparation employed the immunoSEQ multiplex PCR assay. The multiplex PCR relied on a mix of 60 forward primers for TCR Vbeta segments and 13 reverse primers for TCR Jbeta segments. Amplification of the CDR3 region of rearranged TCR beta genes was performed with a multiplex PCR assay on genomic DNA. On the Illumina HiSeq System, the amplified TCR beta libraries were sequenced as 87-base-pair reads. In the source study's methods: A later analysis counted tens of millions of unique TCR beta chains across the 550 to 800 repertoires, and roughly 9.9 million of these chains were shared by at least two donors. Raw reads were error-corrected and collapsed into unique sequences by a nearest-neighbor algorithm in which closely related sequences were merged to remove PCR and sequencing errors. V, D and J gene segments were assigned by aligning CDR3 sequences to IMGT reference sequences. For a sequence to be retained, at least a six-nucleotide match to both a V gene segment and a J gene segment was required. Rearrangements were called productive when the CDR3 lacked stop codons and stayed in frame with V and J; all others were non-productive. Following IMGT convention, CDR3 was defined as the stretch from the second conserved V-encoded cysteine up to the conserved J-encoded phenylalanine. Sequences without an unambiguous match to a single V gene segment were excluded from the earlier analysis of 450 to 650 of the donors. In an earlier analysis of about 590 of the donors, a V segment was called functional when productive rearrangements were above 56.7%, and segregating when the standard deviation between donors exceeded 5%. A statistical classification framework was developed to diagnose cytomegalovirus status using the catalog of TCR beta chain sequences. V and J gene assignment, in a later analysis, came from comparing TCR nucleotide sequences with IMGT/GENE-DB human TR gene sequences. Using the TCRdist pipeline, a later analysis assigned CDR3 sequences along with most-parsimonious VDJ recombination scenarios. A later analysis defined each TCR beta chain by its CDR3 amino acid sequence plus V-gene family, and excluded reads lacking a unique V-gene family. In a later analysis, around 650 highly shared, low-generation-probability nucleotide sequences were removed to address suspected cross-contamination and a sequencing artifact. In a later analysis, a clonal expansion index was calculated for each public chain from normalized within-repertoire ranks of inferred template counts. In a later analysis, generation probabilities were computed using a VDJ recombination model fitted to out-of-frame rearrangements, and the results were checked against IGoR. A later analysis scored TCR-TCR, TCR-HLA and TCR-CMV co-occurrence with hypergeometric tests, applying a repertoire-size bias correction to TCR pairs. In a later analysis, false discovery rates were estimated by permuting HLA or CMV assignments 20 times. A later analysis grouped co-occurring TCRs with DBSCAN, adding TCRdist sequence similarity when clustering within HLA-allele-positive subsets. For co-occurrence clustering, repertoires with fewer than 30,000 or more than 120,000 public chains were excluded, along with five repertoires with anomalous nucleotide sharing. Entries here come from immuneACCESS through TCRdb and include only in-frame sequences with V and J called. Some clones fail to appear in such tables; in the studies checked, an unresolved V gene covers under half of the shortfall, and the cause of the remainder is unknown. From that table come the V and J calls and clone size; the DNA was used to work out D and trimming. For this sample the table gives 150,000 to 200,000 clones, of which around 81% were detected only once. 1.5% to 2% of the sample lies in the top ten.

The cohort was made up of roughly 670 healthy bone marrow donors. At the time of sampling, all cohort members were nominally healthy, though unrecorded immune exposures were likely present. The donor tested CMV seronegative, placing the donor among the roughly 340 seronegative members of the cohort. Each donor provided a peripheral blood sample, and peripheral blood mononuclear cells were used for TCR beta sequencing. Genomic DNA was extracted from the blood cell samples with the Qiagen DNeasy Blood Extraction Kit. Sequencing input: PBMCs. The receptor was isolated from a man between 25 and 39 years old in good health and CMV-seronegative. Recombination linked TRBV5-6 to TRBJ1-1, and possibly TRBD1, on 6 matching bases. In nucleotide form, the sequence is TGTGCCAGCAGCTCAACAGGGAGCACTGAAGCTTTCTTT. Its protein is CASSSTGSTEAFF.